There are many counts of the clone carrying this T cell receptor beta chain. Molecular-barcoded quantitative 5'-RACE produced these TCR beta libraries. TCRdb passed the 5' RACE reads through MiXCR, listing each CDR3 protein once. The sample carries 250,000 to 350,000 distinct CDR3 sequences, around 20% recorded once. CDR3 length: 11 residues. Germline CDR1 ENHRY, CDR2 SYGVKD. Trimming pared 10 bases from V and 0 bases from J, leaving 5 bases between. This entry is derived from a study of CD8 T cells in ankylosing spondylitis. This chain uses TRBV10-3 with TRBJ2-3, with no clear D. This clonotype was obtained from a male donor with ankylosing spondylitis or in good health (not recorded which). The sequenced sample was blood, either unsorted or a sorted T cell fraction (not recorded which). CDR3 sequence (DNA): TGTGCCACCAAGAGCACAGATACGCAGTATTTT. Encoded protein: CATKSTDTQYF.